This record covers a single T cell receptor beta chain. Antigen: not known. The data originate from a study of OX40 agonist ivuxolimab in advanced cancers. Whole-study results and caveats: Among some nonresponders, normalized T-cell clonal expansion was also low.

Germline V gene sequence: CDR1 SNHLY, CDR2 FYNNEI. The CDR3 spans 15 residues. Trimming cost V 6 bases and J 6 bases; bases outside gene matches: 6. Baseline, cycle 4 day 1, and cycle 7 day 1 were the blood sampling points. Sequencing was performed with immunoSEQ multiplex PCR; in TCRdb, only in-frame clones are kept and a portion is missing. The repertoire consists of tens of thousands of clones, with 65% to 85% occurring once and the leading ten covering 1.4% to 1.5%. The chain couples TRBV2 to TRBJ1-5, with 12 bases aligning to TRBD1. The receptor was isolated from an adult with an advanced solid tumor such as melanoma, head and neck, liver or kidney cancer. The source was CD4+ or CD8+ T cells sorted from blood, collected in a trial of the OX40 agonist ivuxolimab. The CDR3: CASSAGTGGGQPQHF. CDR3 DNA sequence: TGTGCCAGCAGCGCCGGGACAGGGGGCGGTCAGCCCCAGCATTTT.